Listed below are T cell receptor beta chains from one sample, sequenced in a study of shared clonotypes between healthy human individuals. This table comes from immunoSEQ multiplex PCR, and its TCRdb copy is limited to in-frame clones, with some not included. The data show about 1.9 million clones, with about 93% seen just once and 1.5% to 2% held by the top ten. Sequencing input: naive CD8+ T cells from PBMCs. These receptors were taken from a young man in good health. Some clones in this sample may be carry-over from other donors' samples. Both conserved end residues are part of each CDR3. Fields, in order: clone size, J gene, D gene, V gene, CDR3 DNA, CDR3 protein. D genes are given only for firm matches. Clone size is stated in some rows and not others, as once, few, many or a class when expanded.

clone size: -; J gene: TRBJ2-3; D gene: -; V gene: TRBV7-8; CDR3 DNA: TGTGCCAGCAGCTTATATGGGGGAACAGATACGCAGTATTTT; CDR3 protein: CASSLYGGTDTQYF
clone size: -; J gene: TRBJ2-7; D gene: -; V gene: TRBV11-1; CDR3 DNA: TGTGCCAGCAGCTTAAGTAGAGACAGCTCCTACGAGCAGTACTTC; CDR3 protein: CASSLSRDSSYEQYF
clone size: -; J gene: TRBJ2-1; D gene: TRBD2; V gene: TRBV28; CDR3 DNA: TGTGCCAGCAGTTTACGGTTCGGCAGGGCGGGACTAGCGGGAGGCTATGAGCAGTTCTTC; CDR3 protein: CASSLRFGRAGLAGGYEQFF
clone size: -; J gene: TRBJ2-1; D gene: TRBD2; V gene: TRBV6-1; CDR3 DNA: TGTGCCAGCAGTGATCCGGGACTAGCGGGAGTTGAGCAGTTCTTC; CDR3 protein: CASSDPGLAGVEQFF
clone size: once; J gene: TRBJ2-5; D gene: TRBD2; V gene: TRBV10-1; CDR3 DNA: TGCGCCACCACGACTAGCGGGAGAGGGGAAGAGACCCAGTACTTC; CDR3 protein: CATTTSGRGEETQYF
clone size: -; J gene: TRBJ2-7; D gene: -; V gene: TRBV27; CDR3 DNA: TGTGCCAGCGGCCCCAGATACGAGCAGTACTTC; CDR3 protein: CASGPRYEQYF
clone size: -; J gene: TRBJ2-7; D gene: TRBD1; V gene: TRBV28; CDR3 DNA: TGTGCCACCTCAGGGGGACAGGGCTACGAGCAGTACTTC; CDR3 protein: CATSGGQGYEQYF
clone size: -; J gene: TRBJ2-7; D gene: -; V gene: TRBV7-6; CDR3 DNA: TGTGCCAGCAGCGTCCGGGAGTCTCGAGAGCAGTACTTC; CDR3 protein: CASSVRESREQYF
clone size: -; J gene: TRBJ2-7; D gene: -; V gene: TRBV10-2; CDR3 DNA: TGCGCCAGCAGTGAGCCGGGGGCTAGCGTGTACGAGCAGTACTTC; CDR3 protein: CASSEPGASVYEQYF
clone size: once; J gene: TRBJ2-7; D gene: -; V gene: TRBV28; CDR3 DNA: TGTGCCAGCAACGAGGGGCGCTACGAGCAGTACTTC; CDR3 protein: CASNEGRYEQYF
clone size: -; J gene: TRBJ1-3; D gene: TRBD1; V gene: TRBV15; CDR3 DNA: TGTGCCACCAGCGGAGATGAGGGGGCGGAGGGAAACACCATATATTTT; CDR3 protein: CATSGDEGAEGNTIYF
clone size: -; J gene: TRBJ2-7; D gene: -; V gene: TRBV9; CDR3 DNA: TGTGCCAGCAGCGTAGGAAGACAGCTGGGCTACGAGCAGTACTTC; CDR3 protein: CASSVGRQLGYEQYF
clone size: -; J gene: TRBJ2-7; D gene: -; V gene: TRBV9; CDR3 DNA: TGTGCCAGCAGCGTAGGTGGGAGCGAGCAGTACTTC; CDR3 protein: CASSVGGSEQYF
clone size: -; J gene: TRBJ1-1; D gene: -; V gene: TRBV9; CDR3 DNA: TGTGCCAGCAGCGTCGGGGGTACTGAAGCTTTCTTT; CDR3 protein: CASSVGGTEAFF
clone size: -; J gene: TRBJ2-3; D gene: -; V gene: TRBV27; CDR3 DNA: TGTGCCAGCAGTTTATGGGGGGCTGGAGATACGCAGTATTTT; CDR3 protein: CASSLWGAGDTQYF
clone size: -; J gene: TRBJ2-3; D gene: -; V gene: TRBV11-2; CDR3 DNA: TGTGCCAGCAGGTCTATTACAGATACGCAGTATTTT; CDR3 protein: CASRSITDTQYF
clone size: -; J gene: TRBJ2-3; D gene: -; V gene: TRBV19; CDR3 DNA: TGTGCCAGTAGCATTGCTAGCACAGATACGCAGTATTTT; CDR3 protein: CASSIASTDTQYF
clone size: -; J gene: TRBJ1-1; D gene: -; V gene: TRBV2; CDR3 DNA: TGTGCCAGCAGCCCCAGGAGGAAAACTGAAGCTTTCTTT; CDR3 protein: CASSPRRKTEAFF
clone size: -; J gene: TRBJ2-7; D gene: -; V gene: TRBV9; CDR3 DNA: TGTGCCAGCAGCGTATCTGGGGGTTTTATCTCCGAGCAGTACTTC; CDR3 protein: CASSVSGGFISEQYF
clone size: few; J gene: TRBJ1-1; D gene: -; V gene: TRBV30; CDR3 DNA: TGTGCCTGGGAGGAACGAACGAACACTGAAGCTTTCTTT; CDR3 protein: CAWEERTNTEAFF
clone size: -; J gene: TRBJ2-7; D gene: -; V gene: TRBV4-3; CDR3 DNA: TGCGCCAGCAGCCAAGATCCGCGTTACGAGCAGTACTTC; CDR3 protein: CASSQDPRYEQYF
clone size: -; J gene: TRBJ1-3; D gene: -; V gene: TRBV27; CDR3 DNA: TGTGCCAGCAGTCTGAACAGGCTCTCTGGAAACACCATATATTTT; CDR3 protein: CASSLNRLSGNTIYF
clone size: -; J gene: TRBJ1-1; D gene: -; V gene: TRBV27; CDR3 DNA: TGTGCCAGCAGCCCCCGCTCAGGGCAGGTGGCTTTCTTT; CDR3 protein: CASSPRSGQVAFF
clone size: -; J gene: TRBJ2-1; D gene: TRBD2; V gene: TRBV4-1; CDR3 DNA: TGCGCCAGCAGCCCCCGAGTAGCGGGAGGGGACGCGTCCGCGCAGTTCTTC; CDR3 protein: CASSPRVAGGDASAQFF
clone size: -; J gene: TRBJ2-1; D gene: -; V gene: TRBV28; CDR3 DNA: TGTGCCAGCAGCGAGAGCGGGCCCGATGAGCAGTTCTTC; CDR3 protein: CASSESGPDEQFF
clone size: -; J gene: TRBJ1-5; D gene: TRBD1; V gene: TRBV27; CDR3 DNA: TGTGCCAGCAACGGGACAGCCAATCAGCCCCAGCATTTT; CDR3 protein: CASNGTANQPQHF
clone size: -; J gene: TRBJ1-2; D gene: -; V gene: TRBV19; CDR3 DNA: TGTGCCAGTAGTATGGGTAGAAACTATGGCTACACCTTC; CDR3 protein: CASSMGRNYGYTF
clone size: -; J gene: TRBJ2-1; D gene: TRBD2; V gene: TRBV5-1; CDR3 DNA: TGCGCCAGCAGCTTGGCCAAGCGGGAGGGCACCAATGAGCAGTTCTTC; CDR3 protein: CASSLAKREGTNEQFF
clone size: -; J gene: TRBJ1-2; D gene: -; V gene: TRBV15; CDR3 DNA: TGTGCCACCAGCAGAGGGGCCCTGGCTGCGGCAGGTGCTTATGGCTACACCTTC; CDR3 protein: CATSRGALAAAGAYGYTF
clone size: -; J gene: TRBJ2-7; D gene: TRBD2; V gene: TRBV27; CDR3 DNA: TGTGCCAGCGCCAGCGGGGGGGAAGGCTACGAGCAGTACTTC; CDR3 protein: CASASGGEGYEQYF
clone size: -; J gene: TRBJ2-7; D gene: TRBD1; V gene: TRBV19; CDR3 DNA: TGTGCCAGTAGTTTCGGGACAGGGGGGATTGGTGAGCAGTACTTC; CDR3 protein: CASSFGTGGIGEQYF
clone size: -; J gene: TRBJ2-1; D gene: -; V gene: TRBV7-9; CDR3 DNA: TGTGCCAGCAGCCTTTTCGACTGGGAGCAGTTCTTC; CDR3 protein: CASSLFDWEQFF
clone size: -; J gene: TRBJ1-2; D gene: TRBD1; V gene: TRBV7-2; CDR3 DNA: TGTGCCAGCAGCTTAGGGACAGGGGACTACACCTTC; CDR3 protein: CASSLGTGDYTF
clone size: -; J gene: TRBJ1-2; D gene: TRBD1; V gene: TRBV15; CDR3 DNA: TGTGCCACCAGCGGGGGGGCCCAGGGGGCGCGGCATGGCTACACCTTC; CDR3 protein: CATSGGAQGARHGYTF
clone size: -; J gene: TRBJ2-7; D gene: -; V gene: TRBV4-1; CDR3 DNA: TGCGCCAGCAGCCAAGGGGCTGCCCCCAACGAGCAGTACTTC; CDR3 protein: CASSQGAAPNEQYF
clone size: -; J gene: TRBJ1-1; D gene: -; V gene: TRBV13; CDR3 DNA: TGTGCCAGCAGCTCGCGAACTTCCTTGCTATTGAACACTGAAGCTTTCTTT; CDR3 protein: CASSSRTSLLLNTEAFF
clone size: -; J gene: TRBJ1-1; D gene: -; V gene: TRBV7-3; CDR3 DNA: TGTGCCAGCAGCCCGGTGAAGGGGGGCACTGAAGCTTTCTTT; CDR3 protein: CASSPVKGGTEAFF
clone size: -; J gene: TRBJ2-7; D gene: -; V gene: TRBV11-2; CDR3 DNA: TGTGCCAGCAGGGGCGGCCCCAACGAGCAGTACTTC; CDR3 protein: CASRGGPNEQYF
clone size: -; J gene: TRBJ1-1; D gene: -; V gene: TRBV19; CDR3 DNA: TGTGCCAGTAGTCTGGGGGATGGGGGTAGTGTACCGACTGAAGCTTTCTTT; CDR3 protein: CASSLGDGGSVPTEAFF
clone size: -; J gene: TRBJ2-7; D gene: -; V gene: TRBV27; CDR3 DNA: TGTGCCAGCAGTTTGTTAGCGAATTCCTACGAGCAGTACTTC; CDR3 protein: CASSLLANSYEQYF
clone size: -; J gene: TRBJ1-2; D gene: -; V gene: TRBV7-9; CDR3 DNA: TGTGCCAGCAGCTTAGGGAGTGACAGCTATGGCTACACCTTC; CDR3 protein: CASSLGSDSYGYTF
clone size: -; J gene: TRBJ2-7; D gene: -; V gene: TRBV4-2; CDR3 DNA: TGTGCCAGCAGCCCCAGCCGTCTCTCTTTCTACGAGCAGTACTTC; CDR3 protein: CASSPSRLSFYEQYF
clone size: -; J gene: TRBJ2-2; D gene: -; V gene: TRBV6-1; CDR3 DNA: TGTGCCAGCAGTGACAGGGGGAACACCGGGGAGCTGTTTTTT; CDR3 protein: CASSDRGNTGELFF
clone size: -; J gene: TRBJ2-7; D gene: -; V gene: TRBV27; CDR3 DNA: TGTGCCAGCAGTCCGAGTCAGGCCTCTATCTCCCAGCAGCACGAGCAGTACTTC; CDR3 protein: CASSPSQASISQQHEQYF